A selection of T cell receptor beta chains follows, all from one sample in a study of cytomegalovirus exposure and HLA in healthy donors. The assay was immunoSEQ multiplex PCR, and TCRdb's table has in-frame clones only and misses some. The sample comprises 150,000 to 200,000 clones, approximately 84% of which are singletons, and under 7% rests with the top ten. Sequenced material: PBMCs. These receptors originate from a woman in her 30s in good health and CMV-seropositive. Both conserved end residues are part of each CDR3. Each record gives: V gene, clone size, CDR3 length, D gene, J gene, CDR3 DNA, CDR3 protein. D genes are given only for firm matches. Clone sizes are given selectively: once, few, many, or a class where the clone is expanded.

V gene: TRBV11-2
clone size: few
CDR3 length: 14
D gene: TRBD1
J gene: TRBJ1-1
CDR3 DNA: TGTGCCAGCAGCCAAGCGGCAGGGGGCCGTAAAGGTTTCTTT
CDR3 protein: CASSQAAGGRKGFF

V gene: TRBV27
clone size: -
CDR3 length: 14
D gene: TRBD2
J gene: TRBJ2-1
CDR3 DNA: TGTGCCAGCAGTCCTAGCGGCCCTACCAATGAGCAGTTCTTC
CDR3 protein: CASSPSGPTNEQFF

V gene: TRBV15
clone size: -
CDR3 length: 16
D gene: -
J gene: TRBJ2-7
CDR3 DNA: TGTGCCACCAGCAGAGCACCGAACAGGGCTAGCTACGAGCAGTACTTC
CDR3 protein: CATSRAPNRASYEQYF

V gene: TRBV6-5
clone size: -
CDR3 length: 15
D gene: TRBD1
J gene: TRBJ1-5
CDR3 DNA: TGTGCCAGCAGTTCCGACAGGGATAGCAATCAGCCCCAGCATTTT
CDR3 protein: CASSSDRDSNQPQHF

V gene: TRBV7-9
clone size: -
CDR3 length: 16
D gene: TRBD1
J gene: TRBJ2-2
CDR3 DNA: TGTGCCAGCAGCACCGGGACAGGGTCTCCCGGGAGGGAGCTGTTTTTT
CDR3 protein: CASSTGTGSPGRELFF

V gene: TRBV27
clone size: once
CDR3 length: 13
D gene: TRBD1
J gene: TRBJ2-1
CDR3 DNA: TGTGCCAGCACCCGGACAGGGGGCAATGAGCAGTTCTTC
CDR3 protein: CASTRTGGNEQFF

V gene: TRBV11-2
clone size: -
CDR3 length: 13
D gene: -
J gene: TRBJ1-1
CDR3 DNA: TGTGCCAGCGGAGGGGGGGCGAACACTGAAGCTTTCTTT
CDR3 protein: CASGGGANTEAFF

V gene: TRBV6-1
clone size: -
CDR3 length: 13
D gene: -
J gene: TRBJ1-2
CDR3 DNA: TGTGCCAGCTTGCCCCTGAGTCTCTGGGGCTACACCTTC
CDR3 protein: CASLPLSLWGYTF

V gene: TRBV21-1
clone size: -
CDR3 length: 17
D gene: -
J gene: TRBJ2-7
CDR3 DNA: TGTGCCAGCAGCAAAGCCGGGACTAGCGGGAGGCGGTACGAGCAGTACTTC
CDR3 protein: CASSKAGTSGRRYEQYF

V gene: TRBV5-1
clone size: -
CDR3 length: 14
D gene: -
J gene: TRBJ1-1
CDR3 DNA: TGCGCCAGCAGCTTGGCCACCCCAGGGGATGGAGCTTTCTTT
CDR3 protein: CASSLATPGDGAFF

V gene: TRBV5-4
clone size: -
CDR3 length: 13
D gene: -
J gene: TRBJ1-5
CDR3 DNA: TGTGCCAGCAGCTTCCGTCCTGATCAGCCCCAGCATTTT
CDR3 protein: CASSFRPDQPQHF

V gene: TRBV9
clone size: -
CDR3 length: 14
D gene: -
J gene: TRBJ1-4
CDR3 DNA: TGTGCCAGCAGCGTAGAAGGGGTTCAAGAAAAACTGTTTTTT
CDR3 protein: CASSVEGVQEKLFF

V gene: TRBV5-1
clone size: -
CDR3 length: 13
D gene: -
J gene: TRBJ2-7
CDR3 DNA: TGCACCAGCAGTCCCCAGGTGCGCGGGGAGCAGTACTTC
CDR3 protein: CTSSPQVRGEQYF

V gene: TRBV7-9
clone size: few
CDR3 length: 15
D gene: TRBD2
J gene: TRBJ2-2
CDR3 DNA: TGTTCCAGCAGCTTGACTAGCGGGATTGACGGGGAGCTGTTTTTT
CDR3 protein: CSSSLTSGIDGELFF

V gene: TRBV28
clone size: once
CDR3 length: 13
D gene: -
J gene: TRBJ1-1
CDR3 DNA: TGTGCCAGCAGTGACAGGAGGAACACTGAAGCTTTCTTT
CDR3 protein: CASSDRRNTEAFF

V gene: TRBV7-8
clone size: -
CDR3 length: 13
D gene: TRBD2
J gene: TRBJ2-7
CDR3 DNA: TGTGCCAGCAGCTTAGGGGAGGGGTACGAGCAGTACTTC
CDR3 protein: CASSLGEGYEQYF

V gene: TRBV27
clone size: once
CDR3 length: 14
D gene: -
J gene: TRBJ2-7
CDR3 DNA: TGTGCCAGCAAAGGATCAGGTAACTCAAACGAGCAGTACTTC
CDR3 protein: CASKGSGNSNEQYF

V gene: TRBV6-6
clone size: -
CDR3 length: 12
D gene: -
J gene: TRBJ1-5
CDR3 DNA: TGTGCCAGCAGTCGGACAGATCAGCCCCAGCATTTT
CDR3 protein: CASSRTDQPQHF

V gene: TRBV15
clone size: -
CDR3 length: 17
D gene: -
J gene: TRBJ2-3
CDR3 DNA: TGTGCCACCAGCAGAGATCTTGAGGGCCCCTACACAGATACGCAGTATTTT
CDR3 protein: CATSRDLEGPYTDTQYF

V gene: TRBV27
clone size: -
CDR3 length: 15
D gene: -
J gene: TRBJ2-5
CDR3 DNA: TGTGCCAGCACTCCCCTCGGGACATTAGGAGAGACCCAGTACTTC
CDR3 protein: CASTPLGTLGETQYF

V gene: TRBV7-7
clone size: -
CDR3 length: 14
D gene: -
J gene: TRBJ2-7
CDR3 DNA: TGTGCTAGCAGCGAACTCGGGGGTAGCTACGAGCAGTACTTC
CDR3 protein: CASSELGGSYEQYF

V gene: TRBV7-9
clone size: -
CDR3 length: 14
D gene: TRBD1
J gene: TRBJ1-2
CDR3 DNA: TGTGCCAGCAGCTTGCAGGGGGTTGACTATGGCTACACCTTC
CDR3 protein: CASSLQGVDYGYTF

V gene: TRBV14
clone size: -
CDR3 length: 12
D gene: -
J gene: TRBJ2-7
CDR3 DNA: TGTGCCAGCAGCCGGTGGCCCTACGAGCAGTACTTC
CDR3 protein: CASSRWPYEQYF

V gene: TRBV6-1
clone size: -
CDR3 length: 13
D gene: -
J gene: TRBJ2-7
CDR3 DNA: TGTGCCAGCAGCCCAGGCAGGAATTCAGTGCAGTACTTC
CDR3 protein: CASSPGRNSVQYF

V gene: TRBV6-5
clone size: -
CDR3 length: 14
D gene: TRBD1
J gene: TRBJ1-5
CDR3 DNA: TGTGCCAGCAGTGAGGGGACAGACAATCAGCCCCAGCATTTT
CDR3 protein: CASSEGTDNQPQHF

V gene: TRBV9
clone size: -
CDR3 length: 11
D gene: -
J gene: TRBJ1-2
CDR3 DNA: TGTGCCAGCGTGGGGGCGGGTGGCTACACCTTC
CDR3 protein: CASVGAGGYTF

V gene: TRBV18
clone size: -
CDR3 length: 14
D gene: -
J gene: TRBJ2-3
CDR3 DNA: TGTGCCAGCTCATTCTCTTCGGGCACAGATACGCAGTATTTT
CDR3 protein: CASSFSSGTDTQYF

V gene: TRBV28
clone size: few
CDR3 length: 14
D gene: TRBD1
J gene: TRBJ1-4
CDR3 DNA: TGTGCCAGCAGTTTCCCCGACAGGGATGAAAAACTGTTTTTT
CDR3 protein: CASSFPDRDEKLFF

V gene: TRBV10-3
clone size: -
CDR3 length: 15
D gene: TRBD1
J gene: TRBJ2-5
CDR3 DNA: TGTGCCATCAAAGGGGGCAGGGGCCGGCAAGAGACCCAGTACTTC
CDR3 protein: CAIKGGRGRQETQYF

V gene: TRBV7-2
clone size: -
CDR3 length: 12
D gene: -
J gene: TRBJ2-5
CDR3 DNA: TGTGCCAGCAGCTTCAGGGAAGAGACCCAGTACTTC
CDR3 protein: CASSFREETQYF

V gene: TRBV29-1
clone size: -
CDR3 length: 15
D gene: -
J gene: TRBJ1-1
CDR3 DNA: TGCAGCGTGGGGGTTGAAGGGCCTAGGGGGACTGAAGCTTTCTTT
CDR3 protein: CSVGVEGPRGTEAFF

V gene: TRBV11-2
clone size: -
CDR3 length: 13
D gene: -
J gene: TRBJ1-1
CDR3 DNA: TGTGCCAGCAGCTTAGGGGGGGAAATTGAAGCTTTCTTT
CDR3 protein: CASSLGGEIEAFF

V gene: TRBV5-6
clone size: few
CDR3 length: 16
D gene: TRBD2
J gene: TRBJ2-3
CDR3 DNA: TGTGCCAGCAGTTCCCCGGGACTAGAGTCCGCAGATACGCAGTATTTT
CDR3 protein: CASSSPGLESADTQYF

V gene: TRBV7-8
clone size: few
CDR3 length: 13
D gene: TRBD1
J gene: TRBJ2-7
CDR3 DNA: TGTGCCAGCGTCGGGACAGGATATCACGAGCAGTACTTC
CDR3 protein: CASVGTGYHEQYF

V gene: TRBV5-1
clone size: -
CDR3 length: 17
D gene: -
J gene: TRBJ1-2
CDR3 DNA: TGCGCCAGCAGCCGTGGTCCTGACAGCCAACCTAACTATGGCTACACCTTC
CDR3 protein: CASSRGPDSQPNYGYTF

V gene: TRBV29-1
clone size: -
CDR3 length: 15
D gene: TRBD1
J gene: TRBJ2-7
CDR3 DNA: TGCAGCGTTACCGGGACAGGGGCGAGACCATACGAGCAGTACTTC
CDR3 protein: CSVTGTGARPYEQYF

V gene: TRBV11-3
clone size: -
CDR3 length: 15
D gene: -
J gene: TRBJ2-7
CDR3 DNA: TGTGCCAGCAGCCCAGGGGCCAGTTTCTCCTACGAGCAGTACTTC
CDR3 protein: CASSPGASFSYEQYF

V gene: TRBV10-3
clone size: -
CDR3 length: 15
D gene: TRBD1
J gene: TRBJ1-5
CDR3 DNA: TGTGCCATCAGAGGGACAGCCGATAGCAATCAGCCCCAGCATTTT
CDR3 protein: CAIRGTADSNQPQHF

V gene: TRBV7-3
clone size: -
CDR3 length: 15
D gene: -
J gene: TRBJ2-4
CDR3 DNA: TGTGCCAGCAGCCCCAGGCGGGGGCCCGAAAACATTCAGTACTTC
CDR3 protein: CASSPRRGPENIQYF

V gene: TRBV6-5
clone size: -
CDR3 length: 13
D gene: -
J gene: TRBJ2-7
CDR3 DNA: TGTGCCAGCAGTCTGGTACAGGGTTACGAGCAGTACTTC
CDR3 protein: CASSLVQGYEQYF

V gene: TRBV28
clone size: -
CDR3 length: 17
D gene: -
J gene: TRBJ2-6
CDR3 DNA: TGTGCCAGCAAAGAGGAGGTTGGTTTTTCTGGGGCCAACGTCCTGACTTTC
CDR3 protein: CASKEEVGFSGANVLTF

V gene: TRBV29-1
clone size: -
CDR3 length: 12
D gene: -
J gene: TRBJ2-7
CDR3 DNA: TGCAGCGTTGTACAGGGTGCCTACGGGCAGTACTTC
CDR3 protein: CSVVQGAYGQYF

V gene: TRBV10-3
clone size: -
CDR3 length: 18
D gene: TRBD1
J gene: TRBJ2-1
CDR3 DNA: TGTGCCATCAGTGAGTCGAGGGTCGAGACAGGGAACTACAATGAGCAGTTCTTC
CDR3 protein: CAISESRVETGNYNEQFF

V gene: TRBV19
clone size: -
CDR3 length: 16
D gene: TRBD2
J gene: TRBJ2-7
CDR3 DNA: TGTGCCAGTAGTAAACTAGCGGGAGCCACGACCTACGAGCAGTACTTC
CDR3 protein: CASSKLAGATTYEQYF

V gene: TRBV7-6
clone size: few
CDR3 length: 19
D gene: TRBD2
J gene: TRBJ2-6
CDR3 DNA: TGTGCCAGCAGCTTATTAGGACTAGCGGGGGACTCTGGGGCCAACGTCCTGACTTTC
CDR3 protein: CASSLLGLAGDSGANVLTF

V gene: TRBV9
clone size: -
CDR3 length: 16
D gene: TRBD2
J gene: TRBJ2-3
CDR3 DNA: TGTGCCAGCAGCGTAGAGGGCGGGGGGGTGGCAGATACGCAGTATTTT
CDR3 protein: CASSVEGGGVADTQYF

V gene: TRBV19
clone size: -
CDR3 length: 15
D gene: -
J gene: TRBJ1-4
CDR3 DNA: TGTGCCAGTAGTACCCAGGGGACAACTAATGAAAAACTGTTTTTT
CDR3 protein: CASSTQGTTNEKLFF

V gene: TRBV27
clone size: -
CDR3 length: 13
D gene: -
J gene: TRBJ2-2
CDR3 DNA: TGTGCCAGCAGTTTATCATCTACCGGGGAGCTGTTTTTT
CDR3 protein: CASSLSSTGELFF

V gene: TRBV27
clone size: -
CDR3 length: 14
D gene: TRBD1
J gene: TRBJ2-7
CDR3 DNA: TGTGCCAGCAGCCCGGGACAGGGGTTGCGCGAGCAGTACTTC
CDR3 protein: CASSPGQGLREQYF

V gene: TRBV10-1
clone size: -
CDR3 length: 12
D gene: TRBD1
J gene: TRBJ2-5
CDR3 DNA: TGCGCCAGCAGCGGGACAGGGGAGACCCAGTACTTC
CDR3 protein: CASSGTGETQYF

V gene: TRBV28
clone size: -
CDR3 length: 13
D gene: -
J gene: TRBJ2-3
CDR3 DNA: TGTGCCAGCAGTTCTCCCAGCACAGATACGCAGTATTTT
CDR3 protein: CASSSPSTDTQYF